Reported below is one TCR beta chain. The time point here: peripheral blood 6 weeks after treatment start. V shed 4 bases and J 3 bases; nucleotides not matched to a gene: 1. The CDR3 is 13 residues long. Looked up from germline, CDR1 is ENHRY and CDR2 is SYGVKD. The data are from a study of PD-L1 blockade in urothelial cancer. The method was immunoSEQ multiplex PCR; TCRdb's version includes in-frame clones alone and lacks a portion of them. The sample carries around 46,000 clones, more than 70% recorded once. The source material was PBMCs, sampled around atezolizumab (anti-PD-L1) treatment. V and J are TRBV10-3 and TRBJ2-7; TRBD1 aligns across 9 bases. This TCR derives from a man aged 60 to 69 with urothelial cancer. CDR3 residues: CAISAGQGYEQYF. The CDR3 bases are TGTGCCATCAGTGCGGGACAGGGCTACGAGCAGTACTTC.